The rows below give T cell receptor beta chains drawn from one sample of a study of CD8 T cells in acute hepatitis C reinfection. Assay used: immunoSEQ multiplex PCR; TCRdb lists only in-frame clones, some missing. Altogether 30,000 to 45,000 clones are present, approximately 83% being singletons, with the ten largest covering roughly 9.7%. Sequencing used naive CD8+ T cells from PBMCs. These receptors came from a woman younger than 30 who spontaneously cleared hepatitis C infection. The CDR3 runs from the conserved cysteine through the conserved F or W.

V: TRBV25-1; J: TRBJ2-5; length: 17; CDR3: CASSEWRPNLGGETQYF
V: TRBV27; J: TRBJ2-7; length: 12; CDR3: CASSLGEGEQYF
V: TRBV15; J: TRBJ2-5; length: 15; CDR3: CATSRDKNREETQYF
V: TRBV6-1; J: TRBJ2-7; length: 15; CDR3: CASTTWEVTLYEQYF
V: TRBV6-1; J: TRBJ2-7; length: 15; CDR3: CASSEQWLGTYEQYF
V: TRBV5-1; J: TRBJ1-2; length: 13; CDR3: CASSLDKSYGYTF
V: TRBV5-1; J: TRBJ2-1; length: 17; CDR3: CASSGNPTSGPLYEQFF
V: TRBV7-9; J: TRBJ1-5; length: 14; CDR3: CASSRTGEEQPQHF
V: TRBV5-5; J: TRBJ2-7; length: 14; CDR3: CASSSTGFIYEQYF
V: TRBV5-4; J: TRBJ1-2; length: 13; CDR3: CASSLEGFYGYTF